This TCR beta chain was found in a study of blood T cell repertoires in COVID-19 (dated by TCRdb to the early 2020s). As for the study more broadly: Samples covering the acute and convalescent phases of COVID-19 were provided by collaborators in the United States, Italy and Spain. The samples were drawn from the first 160 participants of the ongoing ImmuneRACE study and from some 1,300 subjects provided by 6 global collaborators. Nearly every sample came with metadata listing a de-identified subject ID, COVID-19 status, age in years and sex. The material from the prospective study consisted of cDNA or gDNA derived from T cells, B-cell-depleted T cells, or PBMCs. The repertoires were released in a freely available public database intended as a resource for research on the immune response to SARS-CoV-2. HLA class I and class II types, where available, came from metadata supplied by the sample provider rather than from assay-based typing. Subjects who had been exposed to COVID-19, were actively infected with it, or had recovered from it provided the deeply sampled blood TCRbeta repertoires that made up the dataset. The paper as a whole reports these results and caveats: How much clinical and demographic metadata was included differed by source and by participant, and the metadata was provided uncurated.

Measured from the cysteine to the phenylalanine, the CDR3 is 14 residues long. The CDR3 DNA has 42 bases and is translated from base 1. The germline V gene (reference sequence) gives CDR1 as LGHDT and CDR2 as YNNKEL. Cut back by 1 base and 5 bases, the V and J ends lie 11 bases apart. The immunoSEQ Assay, a bias-controlled multiplex PCR, was used to amplify TCRbeta CDR3 regions from genomic DNA. Under the source paper's analysis protocol: The number of nucleated cells in each sample was estimated by amplification of reference gene primers within the assay. To quantify the absolute abundance of each unique TCRbeta CDR3 rearrangement, sequence reads were collapsed and filtered. For each sample, productive Simpson clonality was calculated by taking the square root of Simpson's diversity index across productive rearrangements. TCRdb holds this immuneACCESS table with in-frame rearrangements only. Some clones are missing; in checked studies, unresolved V genes explain under half, and the rest has no known cause. Clonal size and the V and J genes are those of that table, whereas D and trimming came from the DNA. The sample profile shows about 65,000 clones; 90% to 95% of them were found once. Clones ranked in the top ten supply about 3% of the sample.

The collaborating institutions used their own protocols to collect whole blood in K2EDTA tubes. For TCRbeta analysis, collaborator samples were shipped as frozen whole blood, as isolated PBMCs, or as DNA extracted from either sample type. Details on this clone: What antigen it recognizes has not been identified. Base qualities are missing; no much larger clone stands one base away.

This TCR derives from a man between 65 and 85 years old with active COVID-19. The sequencing sample was made of peripheral blood. The chain is encoded by TRBV3-1 (or the pseudogene TRBV3-2) joined to TRBJ2-5; the D gene is not confidently resolved. The CDR3 region: CASSQVPLRETQYF. The DNA sequence is given as TGTGCCAGCAGCCAAGTTCCCCTCCGGGAGACCCAGTACTTC.